Below are 20 T cell receptor beta chains sequenced from a single sample in a study of blood T cell repertoires in COVID-19. TCRdb's table, derived via immunoSEQ multiplex PCR, lists solely in-frame clones and lacks some. This table has more than 85,000 clones, about 91% appearing once. Sequenced material: peripheral blood. These TCRs come from a man aged 50-60 years with COVID-19, enrolled during active disease.

The V call is TRBV30, the J call TRBJ1-2; 9 bases match TRBD1. After removal of 5 bases from V and 4 bases from J, the junction contained 8 bases not matched to a gene. CDR1 GTSNPN and CDR2 SVGIG come from the germline V gene (reference sequence). This CDR3 is built from 14 residues. The CDR3 spells CAWGGTGRGYGYTF. CDR3 nucleotides: TGTGCCTGGGGTGGGACAGGGAGGGGCTATGGCTACACCTTC. The whole variable domain, remainder taken from reference TRBV30 and TRBJ1-2, is SQTIHQWPATLVQPVGSPLSLECTVEGTSNPNLYWYRQAAGRGLQLLFYSVGIGQISSEVPQNLSASRPQDRQFILSSKKLLLSDSGFYLCAWGGTGRGYGYTFGSGTRLTVV.

J is TRBJ2-7 and V is TRBV11-2, with D possibly matching TRBD1 (6 bases). CDR3 length: 15 amino acids. Germline CDR1 is SGHAT and CDR2 is FQNNGV. V shed 1 base and J shed 0 bases, with 10 bases lying between them. CDR3 loop: CASSLVTGHSYEQYF. The CDR3, as DNA: TGTGCCAGCAGCTTAGTAACGGGACACTCCTACGAGCAGTACTTC.

The chain is built from TRBV4-2 and TRBJ2-7, with D possibly matching TRBD2 (7 bases). Germline V gene data show CDR1 as LGHNA and CDR2 as YNFKEQ. Trimming left V 4 bases short and J 2 bases short, with 12 bases between. This CDR3 contains 14 residues. The CDR3, as DNA: TGTGCCAGCAGCCCCCCCGGGGGGCCCTACGAGCAGTACTTC. It yields the protein CASSPPGGPYEQYF.

The genes are TRBV5-4 and TRBJ1-4; possibly TRBD1 for D (6 bases). Germline V gene sequence: CDR1 SGHNT, CDR2 YYREEE (reference sequence). The CDR3 sequence is 15 residues long. Trimming stripped 3 bases from V and 3 bases from J, with 12 bases between. The CDR3 sequence: CASSSRDTSNEKLFF. The CDR3 region has the DNA TGTGCCAGCAGCTCACGGGACACCTCTAATGAAAAACTGTTTTTT.

This chain uses TRBV18 with TRBJ1-2, with D possibly TRBD1 on 6 matching bases. Germline-derived CDR1 and CDR2 are KGHSH and LQKENI. The CDR3 runs 13 residues. V was cut by 3 bases and J by 1 base, with 6 bases left in between. In nucleotides, the CDR3 is TGTGCCAGCTCACCGGGACATAACTATGGCTACACCTTC. Translating it yields CASSPGHNYGYTF.

The chain carries TRBV11-2 and TRBJ2-7, with 8 positions matching TRBD1. J was trimmed by 1 base and V by 4 bases; bases with no gene match: 9. This CDR3 spans 16 amino acids. Germline V gene sequence: CDR1 SGHAT, CDR2 FQNNGV. This CDR3 reads CASSSRGRPESYEQYF. The CDR3 DNA sequence: TGTGCCAGCAGCTCCAGGGGGCGGCCCGAATCCTACGAGCAGTACTTC.

The chain uses TRBV10-2 and TRBJ2-7, with 8 bases that match TRBD1. With V trimmed by 4 bases and J by 3 bases, 2 bases remained unmatched. This CDR3 has 13 residues. In germline, CDR1 is WSHSY, CDR2 SAAADI. CDR3: CASSAGQGYEQYF. The CDR3 bases are TGCGCCAGCAGTGCCGGACAGGGCTACGAGCAGTACTTC.

The CDR3 nucleotides are TGTGCCAGCAGCACCCAAGAGGTAGAGACCCAGTACTTC. This gives the protein CASSTQEVETQYF. This chain uses TRBV11-2 with TRBJ2-5; D unresolved. V lost 5 bases and J 4 bases, leaving 11 bases between the germline ends. This CDR3 is 13 amino acids long. Germline V gene sequence: CDR1 SGHAT, CDR2 FQNNGV.

The CDR3 bases are TGTGCCAGCAGCTTAGCGGGGGGCCCCCATCGGGAGACCCAGTACTTC. It codes for CASSLAGGPHRETQYF. The chain recombines TRBV3-1 (or the pseudogene TRBV3-2) with TRBJ2-5; 10 bases map to TRBD2. Germline CDR1 is LGHDT and CDR2 is YNNKEL (reference sequence). There are 16 residues in the CDR3. The J segment lost 5 bases and the V segment lost 5 bases, leaving 11 bases of the junction unmatched.

V is TRBV6-6 and J is TRBJ2-1; 8 nucleotides match TRBD1. With 8 bases clipped from V and 8 bases from J, the junction kept 8 bases outside the gene matches. The CDR3 contains 13 residues. CDR1 MNHNY and CDR2 SVGAGI come from the germline V gene (reference sequence). CDR3 sequence reads: CASDRGRGYEQFF. The CDR3 coding sequence is TGTGCCAGCGACAGGGGAAGGGGGTATGAGCAGTTCTTC.

V gene TRBV6-5 combines with J gene TRBJ1-1; D is perhaps TRBD1 (6 bases). Germline V gene lookup returns CDR1 MNHEY and CDR2 SVGAGI. The V end lost 5 bases, the J end lost 1 base, and 8 bases lay between the germline ends. The CDR3 spans 13 residues. CDR3 in DNA: TGTGCCAGCAGTACACAGGGGAACACTGAAGCTTTCTTT. Encoded protein: CASSTQGNTEAFF.

CDR3 nucleotide sequence: TGCAGTGCTAGTCTGGGCAGCCACTCTGGAAACACCATATATTTT. Translated, it gives CSASLGSHSGNTIYF. The rearrangement joins TRBV20-1 to TRBJ1-3; no definite D call. V lost 3 bases to trimming and J lost 0 bases, with 12 bases between them. Germline CDR1 DFQATT, CDR2 SNEGSKA (reference sequence). The CDR3 covers 15 residues.

In DNA form, the CDR3 reads TGTGCCAGCAGCCAAGAGAGGGGGCGGCACACCTTC. This gives the protein CASSQERGRHTF. This chain links TRBV4-2 with TRBJ1-2; 7 nucleotides match TRBD1. This CDR3 comprises 12 residues. V lost 0 bases, J lost 12 bases, and 4 bases stayed unmatched. Germline lookup yields CDR1 LGHNA and CDR2 YNFKEQ.

The chain joins TRBV7-2 to TRBJ1-1; the D gene is possibly TRBD1 (6 bases). Germline values: CDR1 SGHTA, CDR2 FQGNSA. V gave up 5 bases and J gave up 6 bases, with 13 bases separating them. This CDR3 spans 13 amino acids. This CDR3 reads CASSIRGSPEAFF. Here the CDR3 DNA reads TGTGCCAGCAGCATCAGGGGCTCCCCTGAAGCTTTCTTT.

A single count supports this clone. The genes are TRBV2 and TRBJ1-6; weak D call: TRBD1 (6 bases). V gave up 7 bases and J gave up 1 base, with 8 bases separating them. CDR1 and CDR2 (germline): SNHLY, FYNNEI. The CDR3 totals 14 residues. The CDR3 reads CASTGQSYNSPLHF. CDR3 DNA: TGTGCCAGCACCGGACAGTCCTATAATTCACCCCTCCACTTT.

This chain links TRBV3-1 (or the pseudogene TRBV3-2) with TRBJ2-1, with D possibly being TRBD1 (5 bases). Germline-derived CDR1 and CDR2 are LGHDT and YNNKEL (reference sequence). The ends were cut back, 1 base at V and 1 base at J, with 5 bases in the middle. There are 14 residues in the CDR3. Written as DNA, the CDR3 is TGTGCCAGCAGCCAAGGGACATCCTACAATGAGCAGTTCTTC. Amino acids: CASSQGTSYNEQFF.

The chain employs TRBV7-8 and TRBJ2-2; D call uncertain. The CDR3 is 13 residues long. The V gene lost 5 bases and the J gene lost 6 bases, with 10 bases spanning the gap. Germline CDR1 reads SGHVS; CDR2 reads FQNEAQ. The chain's CDR3 is CASSLLSAGELFF. The CDR3 DNA follows: TGTGCCAGCAGCCTACTCTCCGCCGGGGAGCTGTTTTTT.

The rearrangement links TRBV7-8 to TRBJ1-5; D perhaps matches TRBD1 (5 bases). CDR3 length: 19 amino acids. Germline-derived CDR1 and CDR2 are SGHVS and FQNEAQ. Trimming took off 2 bases at V and 6 bases at J, with 26 bases between the two ends. The CDR3 nucleotides read TGTGCCAGCAGCTTACTTAGAAGTCTCCACAGGCTTACTGGTCAGCCCCAGCATTTT. Translated, it gives CASSLLRSLHRLTGQPQHF.

This chain links TRBV6-6 with TRBJ1-2, with D possibly being TRBD1 (6 bases). CDR1 is MNHNY and CDR2 is SVGAGI in the germline V gene (reference sequence). The CDR3 length is 14 residues. The V end lost 10 bases, the J end lost 5 bases, and 20 bases lay between the germline ends. The CDR3 loop is CATIMTGGRYGYTF. The CDR3 nucleotides are TGTGCCACCATCATGACAGGAGGTCGTTATGGCTACACCTTC.

This clone has a single count. The chain recombines TRBV28 with TRBJ1-4; 7 nucleotides agree with TRBD1. This CDR3 region has 14 residues. The trim removed 6 bases at V and 10 bases at J, leaving 11 bases unmatched. Per germline, CDR1 MDHEN and CDR2 SYDVKM. The CDR3 DNA is TGTGCCAGCAGAATAACAGACAGGGTGGCAAAACTGTTTTTT. This gives the protein CASRITDRVAKLFF.